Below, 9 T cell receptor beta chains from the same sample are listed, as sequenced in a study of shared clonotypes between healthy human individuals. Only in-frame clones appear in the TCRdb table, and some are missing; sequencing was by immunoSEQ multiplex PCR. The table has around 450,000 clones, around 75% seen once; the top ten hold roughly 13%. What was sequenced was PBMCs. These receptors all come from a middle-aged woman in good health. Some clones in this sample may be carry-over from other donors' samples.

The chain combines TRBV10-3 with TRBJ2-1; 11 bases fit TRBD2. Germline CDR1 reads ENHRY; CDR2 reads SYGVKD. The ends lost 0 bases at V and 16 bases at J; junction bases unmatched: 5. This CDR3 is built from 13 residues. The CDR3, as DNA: TGTGCCATCAGTGAGTCTACTAGCGGGAGCGTATTCTTC. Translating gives CAISESTSGSVFF.

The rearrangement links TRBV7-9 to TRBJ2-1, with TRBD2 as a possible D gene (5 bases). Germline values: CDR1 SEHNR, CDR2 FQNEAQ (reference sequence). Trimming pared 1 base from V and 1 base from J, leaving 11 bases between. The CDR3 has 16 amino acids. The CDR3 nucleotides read TGTGCCAGCAGCTTAGGGCTACTAGATTCCTACAATGAGCAGTTCTTC. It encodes CASSLGLLDSYNEQFF. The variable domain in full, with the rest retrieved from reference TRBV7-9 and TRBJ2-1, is DTGVSQNPRHKITKRGQNVTFRCDPISEHNRLYWYRQTLGQGPEFLTYFQNEAQLEKSRLLSDRFSAERPKGSFSTLEIQRTEQGDSAMYLCASSLGLLDSYNEQFFGPGTRLTVL.

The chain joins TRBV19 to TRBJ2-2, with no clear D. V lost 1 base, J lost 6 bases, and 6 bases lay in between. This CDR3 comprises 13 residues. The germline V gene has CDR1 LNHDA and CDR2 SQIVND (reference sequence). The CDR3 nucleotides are TGTGCCAGTAGTATAGGAGGAGCCGGGGAGCTGTTTTTT. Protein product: CASSIGGAGELFF.

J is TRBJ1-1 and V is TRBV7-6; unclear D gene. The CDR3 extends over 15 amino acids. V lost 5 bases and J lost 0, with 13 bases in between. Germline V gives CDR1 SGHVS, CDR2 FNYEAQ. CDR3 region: CASSPSTAMNTEAFF. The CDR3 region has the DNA TGTGCCAGCAGCCCTAGTACAGCAATGAACACTGAAGCTTTCTTT.

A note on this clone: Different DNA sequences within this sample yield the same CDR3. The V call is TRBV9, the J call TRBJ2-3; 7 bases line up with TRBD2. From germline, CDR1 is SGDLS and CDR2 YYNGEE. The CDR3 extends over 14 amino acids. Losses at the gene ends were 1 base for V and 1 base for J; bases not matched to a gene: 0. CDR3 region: CASSVTSGTDTQYF. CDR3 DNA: TGTGCCAGCAGCGTAACTAGCGGCACAGATACGCAGTATTTT. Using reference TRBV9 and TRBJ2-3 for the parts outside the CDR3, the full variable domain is DSGVTQTPKHLITATGQRVTLRCSPRSGDLSVYWYQQSLDQGLQFLIQYYNGEERAKGNILERFSAQQFPDLHSELNLSSLELGDSALYFCASSVTSGTDTQYFGPGTRLTVL.

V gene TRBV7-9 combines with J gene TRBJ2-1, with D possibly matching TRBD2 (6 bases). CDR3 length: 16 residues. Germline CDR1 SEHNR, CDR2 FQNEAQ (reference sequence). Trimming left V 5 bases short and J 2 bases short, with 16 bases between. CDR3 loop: CASSAGRRPPYNEQFF. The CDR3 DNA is TGTGCCAGCAGCGCAGGGAGGAGGCCCCCCTACAATGAGCAGTTCTTC.

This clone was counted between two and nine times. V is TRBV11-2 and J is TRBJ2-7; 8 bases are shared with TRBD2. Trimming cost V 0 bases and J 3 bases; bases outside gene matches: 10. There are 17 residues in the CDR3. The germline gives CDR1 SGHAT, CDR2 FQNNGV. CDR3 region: CASSLDQAGVSLYEQYF. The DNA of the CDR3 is TGTGCCAGCAGCTTAGATCAAGCGGGGGTGAGCCTCTACGAGCAGTACTTC.

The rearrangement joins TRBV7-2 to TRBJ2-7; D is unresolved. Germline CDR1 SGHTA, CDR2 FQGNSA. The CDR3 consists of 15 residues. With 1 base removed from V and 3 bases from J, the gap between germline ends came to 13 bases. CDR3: CASSLEGSRGYEQYF. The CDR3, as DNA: TGTGCCAGCAGCTTAGAGGGCAGTCGTGGCTACGAGCAGTACTTC.

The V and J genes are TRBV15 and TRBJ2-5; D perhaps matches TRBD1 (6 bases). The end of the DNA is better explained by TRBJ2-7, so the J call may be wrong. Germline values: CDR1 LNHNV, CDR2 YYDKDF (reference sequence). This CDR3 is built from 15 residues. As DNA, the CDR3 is TGTGCCACCAGCAGAGACGGGACAAACACCTACGAGCAGTACTTC. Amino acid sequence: CATSRDGTNTYEQYF.